These T cell receptor beta chains were read from a single sample in a study of cytomegalovirus exposure and HLA in healthy donors. Method: immunoSEQ multiplex PCR; TCRdb's copy keeps in-frame clones and lacks some. The sample has 85,000 to 120,000 clones; more than 60% are singletons. The sample comprised PBMCs. Receptors originate from a woman between 45 and 65 years old in good health and CMV-seropositive. Both conserved end residues are part of each CDR3.

J,V,length,CDR3
TRBJ2-3,TRBV9,16,CASSVTSGGAIDTQYF
TRBJ1-6,TRBV27,15,CASSLSSGVGSPLHF
TRBJ1-2,TRBV9,15,CASSVGRQTQGGYTF
TRBJ2-7,TRBV2,11,CASVSSYEQYF
TRBJ2-7,TRBV6-5,15,CASRNTGQAFYEQYF
TRBJ1-3,TRBV4-3,18,CASSQGWDSLSSGNTIYF
TRBJ1-4,TRBV5-1,14,CASSLAGVKEKLFF
TRBJ2-7,TRBV6-6,12,CASSTPTEGQYF
TRBJ2-3,TRBV7-3,15,CASSLSPGGAATQYF
TRBJ1-1,TRBV7-8,15,CASSTSIQGTSAAFF
TRBJ2-1,TRBV6-6,15,CASRILAGGHDEQFF
TRBJ2-1,TRBV15,17,CATSRDTGTSGYNEQFF
TRBJ1-5,TRBV7-2,16,CASSSYPEAGRQPQHF
TRBJ1-1,TRBV11-3,15,CASSLGGDIITEAFF
TRBJ2-7,TRBV6-6,12,CASGQGNNEQYF
TRBJ1-1,TRBV7-6,15,CASSPSGQLNTEAFF
TRBJ1-5,TRBV19,12,CASKEAHAPQHF
TRBJ1-2,TRBV28,12,CASSFRSYGYTF
TRBJ2-7,TRBV7-8,17,CASSLRGVAGGTYEQYF
TRBJ1-1,TRBV25-1,16,CASSEWLAAGDTEAFF
TRBJ2-6,TRBV5-8,19,CASSSTRDRGLSGANVLTF
TRBJ2-7,TRBV2,21,CASTAGQGVGDRWGSSYEQYF
TRBJ1-1,TRBV5-1,17,CASSLAGTGVMNTEAFF
TRBJ2-7,TRBV7-9,17,CSSSPAPGGQAIYEQYF
TRBJ2-7,TRBV7-8,13,CASSTGQTYEQYF
TRBJ1-2,TRBV28,14,CASSTPSTFYGYTF
TRBJ2-3,TRBV7-9,14,CASSFSGGTDTQYF
TRBJ2-1,TRBV7-3,13,CASSLTVYNEQFF
TRBJ2-7,TRBV19,15,CASSKGLLSSYEQYF
TRBJ1-1,TRBV19,17,CASSPGLFDRGPTEAFF
TRBJ1-5,TRBV10-3,13,CAISENSYQPQHF
TRBJ1-2,TRBV5-6,15,CASSFRDRPNYGYTF
TRBJ2-7,TRBV11-2,17,CASSSSRHRGPTYEQYF
TRBJ1-2,TRBV7-9,15,CASSLLAEGNYGYTF
TRBJ2-7,TRBV30,15,CAWSVARGGIYEQYF
TRBJ1-5,TRBV19,13,CASSIRGNQPQHF
TRBJ2-7,TRBV9,15,CASSSGTGLSYEQYF
TRBJ1-5,TRBV7-2,17,CASSLVTGDGSNQPQHF
TRBJ2-1,TRBV6-6,11,CASRTTGEQFF
TRBJ2-1,TRBV11-2,17,CASRRTSGGDTYNEQFF
TRBJ2-1,TRBV5-1,15,CASSLRESSYNEQFF
TRBJ1-2,TRBV6-5,14,CASSRQRWGYGYTF
TRBJ2-7,TRBV7-6,14,CASSLEVASSEQYF
TRBJ1-2,TRBV14,17,CASSQGQGALTGYGYTF
TRBJ2-7,TRBV7-3,14,CASSLGQIPYEQYF
TRBJ2-7,TRBV5-5,14,CASSLDRLAYEQYF
TRBJ1-2,TRBV6-1,13,CASSEAGLYGYTF
TRBJ2-1,TRBV29-1,12,CSVRQGSNEQFF
TRBJ1-2,TRBV27,17,CASSLLGGQAANYGYTF
TRBJ1-6,TRBV9,15,CASSVTGFRNSPLHF
TRBJ2-7,TRBV5-5,16,CASSLTVSVRSYEQYF